The 2 T cell receptor beta chains presented below share a single source sample, sequenced in a study of blood T cell repertoires in COVID-19. Some clones are missing from TCRdb's copy, which holds only in-frame ones; the method was immunoSEQ multiplex PCR. The table records some 390,000 clones, 85% to 90% of them present only once. Material: PBMCs or T cells enriched from blood (not recorded which). All receptors derive from a man younger than 40 who had recovered from COVID-19.

This clone was recorded once. The chain is built from TRBV7-8 and TRBJ2-7; tentatively, D is TRBD1 (6 bases). CDR1 SGHVS and CDR2 FQNEAQ come from the germline V gene. The CDR3 loop spans 14 amino acids. The V gene lost 5 bases and the J gene lost 3 bases, with 14 bases spanning the gap. The CDR3 loop is CASSIQGSVYEQYF. CDR3 DNA: TGTGCCAGCAGCATACAGGGCTCCGTCTACGAGCAGTACTTC.

The chain has TRBV24-1 and TRBJ2-2; 9 bases are a match to TRBD1. The V gene's germline CDR1 is KGHDR and CDR2 SFDVKD. The CDR3 extends over 16 amino acids. J lost 3 bases, V lost 8 bases, and 9 bases had no gene match. The CDR3 coding sequence is TGTGCCACCAACCGGGACAGGGAGACCCACACCGGGGAGCTGTTTTTT. Protein sequence: CATNRDRETHTGELFF.